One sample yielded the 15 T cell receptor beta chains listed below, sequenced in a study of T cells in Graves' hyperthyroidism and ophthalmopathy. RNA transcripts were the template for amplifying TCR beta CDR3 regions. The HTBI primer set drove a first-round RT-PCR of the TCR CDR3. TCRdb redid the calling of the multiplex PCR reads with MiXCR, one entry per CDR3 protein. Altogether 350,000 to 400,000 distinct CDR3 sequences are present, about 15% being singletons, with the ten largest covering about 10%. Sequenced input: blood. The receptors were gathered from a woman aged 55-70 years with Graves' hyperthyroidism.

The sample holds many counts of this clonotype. CDR3 region: CASSSGTGAGSTDTQYF. For the CDR3, the DNA is TGCGCCAGCAGCTCCGGTACGGGAGCGGGATCCACAGATACGCAGTATTTT. J is TRBJ2-3 and V is TRBV5-1; 7 bases fit TRBD2. With 3 bases clipped from V and 2 bases from J, the junction kept 12 bases outside the gene matches. The CDR3 totals 17 residues. The germline gives CDR1 SGHRS, CDR2 YFSETQ. The whole variable domain, filled in from reference TRBV5-1 and TRBJ2-3, reads KAGVTQTPRYLIKTRGQQVTLSCSPISGHRSVSWYQQTPGQGLQFLFEYFSETQRNKGNFPGRFSGRQFSNSRSEMNVSTLELGDSALYLCASSSGTGAGSTDTQYFGPGTRLTVL.

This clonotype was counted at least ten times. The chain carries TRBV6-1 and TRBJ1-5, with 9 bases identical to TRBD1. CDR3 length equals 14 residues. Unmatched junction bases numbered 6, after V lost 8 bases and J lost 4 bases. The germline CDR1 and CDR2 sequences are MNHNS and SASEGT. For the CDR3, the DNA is TGTGCCAGCTCACCGGGGACAGGGAATCAGCCCCAGCATTTT. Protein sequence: CASSPGTGNQPQHF.

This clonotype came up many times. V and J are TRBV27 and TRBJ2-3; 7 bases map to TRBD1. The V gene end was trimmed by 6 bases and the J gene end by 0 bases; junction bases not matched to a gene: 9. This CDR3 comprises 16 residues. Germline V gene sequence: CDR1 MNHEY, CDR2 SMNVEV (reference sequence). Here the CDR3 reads CASSLGAGGSTDTQYF. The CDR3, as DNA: TGTGCCAGCAGCCTCGGCGCAGGGGGTAGCACAGATACGCAGTATTTT.

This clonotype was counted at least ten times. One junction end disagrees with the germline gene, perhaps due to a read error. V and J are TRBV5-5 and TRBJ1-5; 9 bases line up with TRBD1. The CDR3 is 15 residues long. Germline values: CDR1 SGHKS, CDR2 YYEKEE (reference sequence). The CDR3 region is CTSSTGQGGNQPQHF. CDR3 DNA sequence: TGTACCAGCAGCACGGGACAGGGCGGCAATCAGCCCCAGCATTTT.

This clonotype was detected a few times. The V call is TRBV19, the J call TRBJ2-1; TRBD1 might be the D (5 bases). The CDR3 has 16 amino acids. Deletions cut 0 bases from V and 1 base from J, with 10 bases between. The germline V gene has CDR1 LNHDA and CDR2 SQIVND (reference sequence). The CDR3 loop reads CASSIETDISYNEQFF. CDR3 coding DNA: TGTGCCAGTAGTATAGAGACGGACATATCCTACAATGAGCAGTTCTTC.

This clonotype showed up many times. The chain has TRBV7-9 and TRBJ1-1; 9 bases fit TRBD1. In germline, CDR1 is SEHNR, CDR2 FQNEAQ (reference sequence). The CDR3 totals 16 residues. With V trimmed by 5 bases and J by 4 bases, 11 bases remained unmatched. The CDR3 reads CASSQWWDRVFTEAFF. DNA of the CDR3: TGTGCCAGCAGCCAGTGGTGGGACAGGGTATTCACTGAAGCTTTCTTT.

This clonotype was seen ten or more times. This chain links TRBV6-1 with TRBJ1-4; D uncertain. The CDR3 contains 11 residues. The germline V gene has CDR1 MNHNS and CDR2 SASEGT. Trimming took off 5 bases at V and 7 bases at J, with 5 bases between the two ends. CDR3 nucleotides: TGTGCCAGCAGTTACGGTGAAAAACTGTTTTTT. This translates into CASSYGEKLFF.

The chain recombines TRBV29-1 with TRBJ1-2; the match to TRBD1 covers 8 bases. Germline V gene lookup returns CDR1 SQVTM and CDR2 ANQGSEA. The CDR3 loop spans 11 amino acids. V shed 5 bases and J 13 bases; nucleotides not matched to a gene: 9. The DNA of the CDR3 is TGCAGCGTTCTGACAGGGGCGAGTAGCACCTTC. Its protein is CSVLTGASSTF.

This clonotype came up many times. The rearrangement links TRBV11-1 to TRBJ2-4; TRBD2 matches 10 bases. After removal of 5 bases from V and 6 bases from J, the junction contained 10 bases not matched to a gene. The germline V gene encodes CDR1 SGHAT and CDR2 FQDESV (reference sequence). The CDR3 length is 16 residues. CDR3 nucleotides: TGTGCCAGCAGCGGGGGGCTAGCGGGAGATGGAAACATTCAGTACTTC. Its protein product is CASSGGLAGDGNIQYF.

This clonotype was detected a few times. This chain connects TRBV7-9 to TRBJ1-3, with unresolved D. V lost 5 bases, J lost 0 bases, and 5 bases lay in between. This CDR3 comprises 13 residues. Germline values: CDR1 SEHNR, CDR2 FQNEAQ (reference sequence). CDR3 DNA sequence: TGTGCCAGCAGCCGTAGCTCTGGAAACACCATATATTTT. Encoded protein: CASSRSSGNTIYF.

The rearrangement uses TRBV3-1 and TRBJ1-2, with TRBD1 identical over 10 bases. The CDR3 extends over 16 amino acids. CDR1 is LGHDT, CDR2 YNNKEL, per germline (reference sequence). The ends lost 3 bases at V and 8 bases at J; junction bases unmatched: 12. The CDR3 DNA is TGTGCCAGCAGCCAGGGGAGCCAGGACAGGGGGAGAGGCTACACCTTC. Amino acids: CASSQGSQDRGRGYTF.

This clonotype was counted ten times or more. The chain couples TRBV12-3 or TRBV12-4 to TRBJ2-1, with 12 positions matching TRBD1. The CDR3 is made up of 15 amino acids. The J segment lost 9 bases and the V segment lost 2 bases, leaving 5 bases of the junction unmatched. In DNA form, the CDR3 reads TGTGCCAGCAGTTTAACGGGGACAGGGGGCAGTGAGCAGTTCTTC. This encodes CASSLTGTGGSEQFF.

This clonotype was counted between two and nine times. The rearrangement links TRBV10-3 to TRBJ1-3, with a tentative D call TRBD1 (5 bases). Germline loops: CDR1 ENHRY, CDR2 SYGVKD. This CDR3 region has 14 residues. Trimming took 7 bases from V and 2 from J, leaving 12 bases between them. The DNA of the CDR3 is TGTGCCATCAACGGGGGGTTCGCTGGAAACACCATATATTTT. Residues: CAINGGFAGNTIYF.

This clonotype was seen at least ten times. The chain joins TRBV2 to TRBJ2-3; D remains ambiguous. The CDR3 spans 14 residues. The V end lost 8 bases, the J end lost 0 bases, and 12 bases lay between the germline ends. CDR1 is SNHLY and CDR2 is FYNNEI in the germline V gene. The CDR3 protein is CASGETQSTDTQYF. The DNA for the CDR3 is TGTGCCAGCGGAGAAACCCAAAGCACAGATACGCAGTATTTT.

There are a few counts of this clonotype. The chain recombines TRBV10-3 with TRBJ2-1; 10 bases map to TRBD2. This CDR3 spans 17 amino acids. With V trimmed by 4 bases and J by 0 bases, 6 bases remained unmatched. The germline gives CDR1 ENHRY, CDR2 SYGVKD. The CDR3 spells CAISAGLARSSYNEQFF. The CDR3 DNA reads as TGTGCCATCAGTGCGGGACTAGCGCGAAGCTCCTACAATGAGCAGTTCTTC.